These 4 T cell receptor beta chains share one sample of origin, sequenced in a study of T cells in Graves' hyperthyroidism and ophthalmopathy. It was RNA transcripts that yielded the amplified TCR beta CDR3 regions. Carried out on the TCR CDR3, a first-round RT-PCR used the HTBI primer set. TCRdb fed the multiplex PCR reads into MiXCR, producing one record per CDR3 protein. The sample contains about 52,000 distinct CDR3 sequences, around half of which appear only once. Material for sequencing was blood. The receptors were gathered from a woman aged 50 to 65 with Graves' ophthalmopathy.

This clonotype has a count of ten or more. CDR3 residues: CASSAVSEDTEAFF. The CDR3 coding sequence is TGCGCCAGCAGCGCGGTCTCAGAGGACACTGAAGCTTTCTTT. The chain couples TRBV4-1 to TRBJ1-1; D unresolved. Trimming left V 5 bases short and J 3 bases short, with 13 bases between. The CDR3 covers 14 residues. Germline-derived CDR1 and CDR2 are MGHRA and YSYEKL.

The V gene is TRBV19, the J gene TRBJ2-7, with 8 positions matching TRBD2. The CDR3 is 14 amino acids. V lost 5 bases, J lost 4 bases, and 7 bases stayed unmatched. Germline CDR1 is LNHDA and CDR2 is SQIVND (reference sequence). The CDR3 loop reads CASSGTSGRYEQYF. The CDR3 DNA reads TGTGCCAGTAGTGGGACCAGCGGGAGATACGAGCAGTACTTC.

The V call is TRBV5-1, the J call TRBJ2-3, with TRBD2 matching over 11 bases. Germline CDR1 is SGHRS and CDR2 is YFSETQ. The CDR3 runs to 16 residues. With V trimmed by 2 bases and J by 4 bases, 6 bases remained unmatched. The chain's CDR3 is CASSFGTSGSADTQYF. The CDR3, as DNA: TGCGCCAGCAGCTTCGGGACTAGCGGTTCTGCAGATACGCAGTATTTT.

There are many counts of this clonotype. The chain links TRBV20-1 to TRBJ2-3; 12 bases are a match to TRBD2. V dropped 6 bases and J dropped 5; count of bases not matched to a gene: 15. CDR3 length equals 17 residues. Looked up from germline, CDR1 is DFQATT and CDR2 is SNEGSKA (reference sequence). CDR3 nucleotides: TGCAGTGCCCACCGACTAGCGGGGGACCCGGATAGAGATACGCAGTATTTT. It yields the protein CSAHRLAGDPDRDTQYF.